The T cell receptor (beta chain) described here comes from a study of shared clonotypes between healthy human individuals. The repertoire was sequenced with immunoSEQ multiplex PCR; TCRdb's copy has only in-frame clones and lacks some. Of under 850,000 clones in the sample, nearly 95% were seen once. The naive CD8 fraction comprised CD45RO-negative cells positively selected for CCR7 and excluded terminally differentiated effector memory CD45RA+ cells. Recent vaccinations or acute infections were absent in the healthy HIV-negative adult donors. The receptor comes from a man younger than 45 in good health. The sequenced sample was naive CD8+ T cells sorted from blood.

The CDR3 loop is CSAVLASSYEQYF. Written as DNA, the CDR3 is TGCAGCGCTGTTCTAGCGAGCTCCTACGAGCAGTACTTC. V usage is TRBV29-1 and J usage is TRBJ2-7; D is perhaps TRBD2 (6 bases). Per the germline V gene, CDR1 is SQVTM and CDR2 is ANQGSEA. Deletions cut 7 bases from V and 0 bases from J, with 13 bases between. This CDR3 contains 13 residues.